These 3 T cell receptor beta chains came from one sample sequenced in a study of cytotoxic CD8 clonotypes in ibrutinib-treated CLL. Generated by immunoSEQ multiplex PCR, the TCRdb table keeps only in-frame clones and is missing some. The table shows some 130,000 clones, with approximately 81% occurring only once. The sample consisted of PBMCs, taken after 24 months of ibrutinib treatment. These receptors were obtained from a human donor with chronic lymphocytic leukemia.

This clone was seen a single time. The V and J genes are TRBV27 and TRBJ2-5; 8 nucleotides match TRBD2. Germline-derived CDR1 and CDR2 are MNHEY and SMNVEV (reference sequence). Germline trimming cut 6 bases from V and 7 bases from J; bases unmatched to any gene: 13. The CDR3 extends over 15 amino acids. The CDR3 sequence is CASRRGGGNIGTQYF. CDR3 in DNA: TGTGCCAGCAGACGAGGCGGGGGGAATATAGGGACCCAGTACTTC.

This chain connects TRBV7-9 to TRBJ1-2; no definite D call. The CDR3 contains 15 residues. V was shortened by 3 bases and J by 2 bases, with 13 bases between the two germline ends. The V gene's germline CDR1 is SEHNR and CDR2 FQNEAQ (reference sequence). The CDR3 DNA follows: TGTGCCAGCAGCTTTTGGGCAGAGACAAACTATGGCTACACCTTC. Its protein is CASSFWAETNYGYTF.

The genes are TRBV7-6 and TRBJ1-4; 7 nucleotides align to TRBD1. V shed 6 bases and J 8 bases; nucleotides not matched to a gene: 6. The germline V gene has CDR1 SGHVS and CDR2 FNYEAQ. The CDR3 has 13 amino acids. As DNA, the CDR3 is TGTGCCAGCAGTGGCGGGACAGCCGAAAAACTGTTTTTT. Protein: CASSGGTAEKLFF.